A single sample is the source of the 2 T cell receptor beta chains below, sequenced in a study of blood T cell repertoires in COVID-19. Assay used: immunoSEQ multiplex PCR; TCRdb lists only in-frame clones, some missing. The data show around 120,000 clones, with more than 60% seen just once and 20% to 25% held by the top ten. Sequencing was performed on peripheral blood. Source of these receptors: an older man with active or convalescent COVID-19.

The chain uses TRBV2 and TRBJ1-5; 7 nucleotides align to TRBD1. V dropped 5 bases and J dropped 7; count of bases not matched to a gene: 8. Germline V gives CDR1 SNHLY, CDR2 FYNNEI. The CDR3 has 14 residues. Written as DNA, the CDR3 is TGTGCCAGCAGTATTGACAGGGCGGACCAGCCCCAGCATTTT. Amino acids: CASSIDRADQPQHF.

The V gene is TRBV12-3 or TRBV12-4, the J gene TRBJ1-2; no clear D. CDR3 size: 13 residues. Trimming left V 3 bases short and J 8 bases short, with 13 bases between. CDR3 in DNA: TGTGCCAGCAGTTTCGGTCATCCAGGCGGCTACACCTTC. It encodes CASSFGHPGGYTF.